The clone carrying this T cell receptor beta chain was recorded many times. The entry originates in a study of T cells after yellow fever vaccination. UMIs were added to TCR cDNA along with a universal primer site when it was made by 5'RACE template switching. One entry per CDR3 protein, called by TCRdb with MiXCR from the 5' RACE reads. Altogether some 250,000 distinct CDR3 sequences are present, roughly 4% being singletons, with the ten largest covering under 20%. The germline gives CDR1 SGHVS, CDR2 FNYEAQ. The CDR3 extends over 14 amino acids. Germline trimming cut 5 bases from V and 3 bases from J; bases unmatched to any gene: 6.

The chain employs TRBV7-6 and TRBJ2-7, with 8 bases fitting TRBD2. This clonotype was sampled from a young man who received the YFV17D yellow fever vaccine. This material consisted of PBMCs, taken 15 days after the yellow fever booster vaccination. The CDR3 sequence is CASSPGGGLYEQYV. CDR3 nucleotide sequence: TGTGCCAGCAGCCCCGGGGGGGGGCTCTACGAGCAGTACGTC.